This entry features one T cell receptor (beta chain) sequence. Its antigen is unknown. This entry belongs to a study of radiotherapy plus CTLA-4 blockade in lung cancer. Study summary: Objective responses emerged in under 20% of patients, and 31% attained disease control. Whole-study results and caveats: There was expansion of tumor-derived TCR clones in blood after radiotherapy plus ipilimumab. Among reported predictors of response, early blood T cell clone dynamics with interferon-beta performed best.

Focal radiation with ipilimumab CTLA-4 blockade was given to patients with chemo-refractory metastatic non-small-cell lung cancer. The CDR3 is made up of 11 amino acids. Germline V gene sequence: CDR1 SGDLS, CDR2 YYNGEE. Trimming took 5 bases from V and 4 from J, leaving 3 bases between them. TCRdb keeps only in-frame clones here, not all; method: immunoSEQ multiplex PCR. The sample has roughly 62,000 clones; approximately 80% are singletons. This receptor was taken from a human donor with non-small cell lung cancer who had a complete response to radiotherapy plus ipilimumab. This specimen consisted of peripheral blood, obtained from a patient treated with radiotherapy plus ipilimumab. The chain is built from TRBV9 and TRBJ2-2; D is ambiguous. The chain's CDR3 is CASSLTGELFF. The CDR3 DNA is TGTGCCAGCAGTCTCACCGGGGAGCTGTTTTTT.